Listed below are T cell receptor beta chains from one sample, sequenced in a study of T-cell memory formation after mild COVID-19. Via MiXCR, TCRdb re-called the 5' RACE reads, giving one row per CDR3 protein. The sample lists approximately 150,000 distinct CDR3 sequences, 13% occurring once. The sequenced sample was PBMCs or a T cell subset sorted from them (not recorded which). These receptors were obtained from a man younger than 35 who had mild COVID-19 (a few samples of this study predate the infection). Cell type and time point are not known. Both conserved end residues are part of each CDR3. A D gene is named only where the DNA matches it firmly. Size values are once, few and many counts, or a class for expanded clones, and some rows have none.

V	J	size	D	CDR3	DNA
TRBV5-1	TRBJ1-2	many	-	CASSLEGGYTF	TGCGCCAGCAGCTTGGAAGGGGGCTACACCTTC
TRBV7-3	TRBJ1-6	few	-	CASSPAGDPPLHF	TGTGCCAGCAGCCCCGCGGGGGATCCACCCCTCCACTTT
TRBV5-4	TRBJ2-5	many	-	CASSSNKETQYF	TGTGCCAGCAGCTCCAACAAAGAGACCCAGTACTTC
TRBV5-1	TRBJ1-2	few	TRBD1	CASSRDRGVYGYTF	TGCGCCAGCAGCCGGGACAGGGGCGTCTATGGCTACACCTTC
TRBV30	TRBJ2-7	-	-	CAWSVLGNLYEQYF	TGTGCCTGGAGTGTACTAGGGAACCTCTACGAGCAGTACTTC
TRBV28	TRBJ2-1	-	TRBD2	CASRETSGGPPSSYNEQFF	TGTGCCAGCAGAGAGACTAGCGGGGGGCCACCCAGCTCCTACAATGAGCAGTTCTTC
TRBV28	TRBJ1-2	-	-	CASSLGAVGYTF	TGTGCCAGCAGTCTTGGGGCGGTTGGCTACACCTTC
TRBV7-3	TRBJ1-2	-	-	CATNEFRRGYGYTF	TGTGCCACGAATGAATTTAGACGGGGCTATGGCTACACCTTC
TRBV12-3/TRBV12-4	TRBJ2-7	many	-	CASSFRGYEQYF	TGTGCCAGCAGCTTTAGAGGCTACGAGCAGTACTTC
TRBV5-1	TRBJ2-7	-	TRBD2	CASSPRPGLANWAYEQYF	TGCGCCAGCAGCCCGAGACCGGGACTAGCAAACTGGGCCTACGAGCAGTACTTC
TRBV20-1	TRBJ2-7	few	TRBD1	CSAGEGDRGFREQYF	TGCAGTGCCGGGGAAGGGGACAGGGGTTTTCGCGAGCAGTACTTC
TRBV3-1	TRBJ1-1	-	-	CASSLETVTEAFF	TGTGCCAGCAGCCTTGAGACAGTCACTGAAGCTTTCTTT
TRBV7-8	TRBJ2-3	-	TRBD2	CASSRTSGGTDTQYF	TGTGCCAGCAGCAGGACTAGCGGGGGCACAGATACGCAGTATTTT
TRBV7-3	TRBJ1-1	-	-	CASSKMSVSEAFF	TGTGCCAGCAGCAAGATGAGCGTCTCTGAAGCTTTCTTT
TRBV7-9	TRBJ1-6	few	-	CASSRREVFSPLHF	TGTGCCAGCAGCCGGAGGGAGGTATTCTCACCCCTCCACTTT
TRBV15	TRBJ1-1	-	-	CATRVTVNTEAFF	TGTGCCACCAGGGTGACAGTGAACACTGAAGCTTTCTTT
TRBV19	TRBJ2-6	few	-	CASRLVGANVLTF	TGTGCCAGTCGCCTGGTTGGGGCCAACGTCCTGACTTTC
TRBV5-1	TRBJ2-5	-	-	CASSLNGRETQYF	TGCGCCAGCAGCTTAAACGGAAGGGAGACCCAGTACTTC
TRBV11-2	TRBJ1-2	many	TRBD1	CASSSIRTGNYGYTF	TGTGCCAGCAGCTCGATCCGGACAGGGAACTATGGCTACACCTTC
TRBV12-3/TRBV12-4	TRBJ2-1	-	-	CASRLPGHNEQFF	TGTGCCAGCAGATTACCGGGGCACAATGAGCAGTTCTTC
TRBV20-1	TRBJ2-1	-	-	CSARHGPLNTYNEQFF	TGCAGTGCTAGACATGGGCCCCTTAACACTTACAATGAGCAGTTCTTC
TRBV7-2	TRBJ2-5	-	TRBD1	CASSTGVEETQYF	TGTGCCAGCAGCACAGGGGTCGAAGAGACCCAGTACTTC
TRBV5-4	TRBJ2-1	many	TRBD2	CASSLWGGGAHNEQFF	TGTGCCAGCAGCTTGTGGGGCGGGGGGGCCCACAATGAGCAGTTCTTC
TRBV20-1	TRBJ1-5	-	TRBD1	CSARGQGGVQPQHF	TGCAGTGCTAGGGGTCAGGGGGGTGTCCAGCCCCAGCATTTT
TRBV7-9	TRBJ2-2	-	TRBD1	CAAAGQVNTGELFF	TGTGCCGCCGCAGGACAGGTTAACACCGGGGAGCTGTTTTTT
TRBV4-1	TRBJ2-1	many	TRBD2	CASSGGLAGGNPYNEQFF	TGCGCCAGCAGCGGGGGACTAGCGGGGGGTAACCCCTACAATGAGCAGTTCTTC
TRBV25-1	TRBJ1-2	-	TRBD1	CASSVADRAGGYTF	TGTGCCAGCAGTGTCGCGGACAGGGCGGGAGGCTACACCTTC
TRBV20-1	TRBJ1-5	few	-	CSARSFGSHQPQHF	TGCAGTGCTAGAAGCTTTGGATCCCATCAGCCCCAGCATTTT
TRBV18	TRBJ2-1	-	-	CASSPLIEPEQFF	TGTGCCAGCTCACCACTCATCGAACCCGAGCAGTTCTTC
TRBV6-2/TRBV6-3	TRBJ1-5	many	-	CASSFLFQPQHF	TGTGCCAGCAGTTTCTTATTTCAGCCCCAGCATTTT
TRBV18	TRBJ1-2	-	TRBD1	CASSSTGGGYTF	TGTGCCAGCTCATCGACAGGGGGAGGCTACACCTTC
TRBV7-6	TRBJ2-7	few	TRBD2	CASSLRLAGGTEQYF	TGTGCCAGCAGCTTACGACTAGCGGGGGGGACCGAGCAGTACTTC
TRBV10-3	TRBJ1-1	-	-	CAIGGGTGTEAFF	TGTGCCATCGGGGGGGGAACCGGCACTGAAGCTTTCTTT
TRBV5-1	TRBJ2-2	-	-	CASSLAPGIDGELFF	TGCGCCAGCAGCTTGGCCCCAGGGATTGACGGGGAGCTGTTTTTT
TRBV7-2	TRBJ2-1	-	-	CASSVLRDIPNEQFF	TGTGCCAGCAGCGTTCTCCGGGACATACCCAATGAGCAGTTCTTC
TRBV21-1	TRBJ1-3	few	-	CASSRPESSGNTIYF	TGTGCCAGCAGCAGGCCGGAGAGCTCTGGAAACACCATATATTTT
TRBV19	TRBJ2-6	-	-	CASSRRPGANVLTF	TGTGCCAGTAGTAGGCGGCCTGGGGCCAACGTCCTGACTTTC
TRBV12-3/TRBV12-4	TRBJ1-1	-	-	CASSGPRVPEAFF	TGTGCCAGCAGCGGACCGCGGGTCCCAGAAGCTTTCTTT
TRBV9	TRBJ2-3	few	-	CASSVGIGLSREPDTQYF	TGTGCCAGCAGCGTAGGGATCGGACTATCGAGGGAGCCAGATACGCAGTATTTT